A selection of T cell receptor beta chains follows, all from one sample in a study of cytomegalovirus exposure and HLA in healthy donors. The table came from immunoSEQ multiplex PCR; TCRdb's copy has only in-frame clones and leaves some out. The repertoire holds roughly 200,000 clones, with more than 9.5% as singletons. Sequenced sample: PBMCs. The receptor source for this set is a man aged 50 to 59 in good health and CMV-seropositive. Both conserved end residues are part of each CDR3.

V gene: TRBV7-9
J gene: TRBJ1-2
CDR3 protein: CASSNDSAGGNGYTF

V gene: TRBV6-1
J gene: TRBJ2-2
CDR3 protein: CASSALTGGRTGELFF

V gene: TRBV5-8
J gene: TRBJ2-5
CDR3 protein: CASPAWSSRHAQETQYF

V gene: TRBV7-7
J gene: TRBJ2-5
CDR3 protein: CASSLGLAQETQYF

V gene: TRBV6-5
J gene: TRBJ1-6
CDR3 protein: CASSPTGENSPLHF

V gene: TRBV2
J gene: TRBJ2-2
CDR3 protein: CASSGLAGETGELFF

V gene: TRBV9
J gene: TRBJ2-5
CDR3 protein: CASSAQDRGGTQYF

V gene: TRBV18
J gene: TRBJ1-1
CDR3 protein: CASSPFQGQSTEAFF

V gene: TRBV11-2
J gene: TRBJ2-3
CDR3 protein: CASSLLGQGVDTQYF

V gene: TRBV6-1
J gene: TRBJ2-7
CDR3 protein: CASIKDREFRYEQYF

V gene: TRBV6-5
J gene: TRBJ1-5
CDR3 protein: CASSYKGDQPQHF